This entry lists 30 T cell receptor beta chains sequenced from one sample in a study of CD8+CD57+ T cells in acquired aplastic anemia. Only patients with CD8+CD57+ cell expansion on flow cytometry were chosen for sequencing. Genomic DNA constituted the template upon which TCR beta VDJ and CDR3 profiling was performed. From the reads, TCRdb called clonotypes with MiXCR, one entry per CDR3 protein. The top ten clones hold about 1.2% of a sample with about 180,000 distinct CDR3 sequences, 47% of them seen once. The sequenced sample consisted of sorted CD4+, CD8+, or CD8+CD57+ T cells (not recorded which) from PBMCs. These receptors were collected from a human donor with aplastic anemia.

This clonotype was recorded at least ten times. This chain uses TRBV6-5 with TRBJ1-6; 9 nucleotides line up with TRBD1. Germline CDR1 and CDR2: MNHEY and SVGAGI. V shed 5 bases, J shed 7 bases, and the junction held 12 bases outside the gene matches. The CDR3 runs 17 residues. Written as DNA, the CDR3 is TGTGCCAGCAGTCACGGGGGACAGGGTTTTCGAAATTCACCCCTCCACTTT. It encodes CASSHGGQGFRNSPLHF.

A word on this clonotype: A much larger clone is a single base away; this may be a read error. It is likely a read error, because the conserved phenylalanine at the end of the CDR3 is missing. The V call is TRBV11-2, the J call TRBJ1-1, with TRBD1 matching over 7 bases. The CDR3 covers 16 residues. V gave up 2 bases and J gave up 1 base; unmatched junction bases: 7. The V gene's germline CDR1 is SGHAT and CDR2 FQNNGV. CDR3 nucleotides: TGTGCCAGCAGCTTAAGGTGGGGACAGTCGAACACTGAAGCTTTCTCT. This gives the protein CASSLRWGQSNTEAFS.

The chain recombines TRBV19 with TRBJ1-2; TRBD1 aligns across 7 bases. Germline CDR1 is LNHDA and CDR2 is SQIVND (reference sequence). The CDR3 is made up of 15 amino acids. The trim removed 2 bases at V and 6 bases at J, leaving 9 bases unmatched. The CDR3: CASSISADRFDGYTF. Written as DNA, the CDR3 is TGTGCCAGTAGTATATCGGCGGACAGGTTCGATGGCTACACCTTC.

A remark on this clonotype: A much more abundant neighbour one base away suggests this may be a read error. This chain joins TRBV6-1 and TRBJ2-3; a weak D match, TRBD2 (5 bases). Germline CDR1 and CDR2: MNHNS and SASEGT. The CDR3 consists of 13 residues. The CDR3 spells CAIQPEGTDTRYF. The CDR3 DNA follows: TGTGCCATCCAGCCAGAGGGCACAGATACGCGGTATTTT.

The CDR3 sequence: CSASHKETQYF. For the CDR3, the DNA is TGCAGTGCTTCCCACAAAGAGACCCAGTACTTC. The chain has TRBV20-1 and TRBJ2-5; D gene unclear. The CDR3 has 11 residues. V gave up 5 bases and J gave up 3 bases, with 7 bases separating them. From germline, CDR1 is DFQATT and CDR2 SNEGSKA (reference sequence).

The chain combines TRBV10-3 with TRBJ1-1, with D unresolved. The V end lost 4 bases, the J end lost 8 bases, and 17 bases lay between the germline ends. Per the germline V gene, CDR1 is ENHRY and CDR2 is SYGVKD. The CDR3 covers 14 residues. The CDR3 spells CAISGGLLLGEAFF. The CDR3 DNA reads as TGTGCCATCAGTGGAGGTCTTTTGCTTGGAGAAGCTTTCTTT.

For this clonotype: It may be a read error: a sequence one base away is much more abundant. V gene TRBV7-2 combines with J gene TRBJ2-5; D not resolved. Germline-derived CDR1 and CDR2 are SGHTA and FQGNSA. This CDR3 comprises 13 residues. Written as DNA, the CDR3 is TGTGCCAGCAGCTTCGGTTCCCAAGAGATCCAGTACTTC. It is translated as CASSFGSQEIQYF.

A few counts support this clonotype. The CDR3 does not end in the conserved phenylalanine or tryptophan, so this is likely a read error. This chain joins TRBV6-2 or TRBV6-3 and TRBJ1-2; 11 bases map to TRBD1. Germline-derived CDR1 and CDR2 are MNHEY and SVGEGT. The trim removed 7 bases at V and 8 bases at J, leaving 6 bases unmatched. The CDR3 covers 13 residues. The CDR3, as DNA: TGTGCCAGCATAGGACAGGGGGCTCGAGGCTACACCCTC. Its protein product is CASIGQGARGYTL.

This clonotype was observed many times. V is TRBV6-5 and J is TRBJ1-2, with D possibly being TRBD1 (5 bases). V was pared by 7 bases and J by 4 bases, with 13 bases between. There are 13 residues in the CDR3. Germline V gene lookup returns CDR1 MNHEY and CDR2 SVGAGI. Here the CDR3 reads CASIGAPSYGYTF. The DNA for the CDR3 is TGTGCCAGCATAGGGGCCCCCTCCTATGGCTACACCTTC.

The CDR3 spells CASSPSGPRSSYNEQFF. The CDR3 DNA follows: TGTGCCAGCAGCCCGTCAGGGCCTAGGAGCTCCTACAATGAGCAGTTCTTC. This chain joins TRBV7-1 and TRBJ2-1; weak D call: TRBD1 (5 bases). TRBV7-1 is placed among ORFs of uncertain function. The CDR3 is made up of 17 amino acids. Trimming cost V 5 bases and J 0 bases, with 17 bases left between them.

DNA for the CDR3: TGTGCCAGCTCACCGACGGGGGGCGCCTCGTACGAGCAGTACTTC. Translated, it gives CASSPTGGASYEQYF. V usage is TRBV18 and J usage is TRBJ2-7, with a tentative D call TRBD2 (7 bases). The CDR3 totals 15 residues. Germline CDR1 is KGHSH and CDR2 is LQKENI. V was pared by 3 bases and J by 4 bases, with 16 bases between.

The chain is built from TRBV19 and TRBJ2-7, with 7 bases fitting TRBD2. Unmatched junction bases numbered 6, after V lost 1 base and J lost 6 bases. CDR3 length: 14 amino acids. Looked up from germline, CDR1 is LNHDA and CDR2 is SQIVND (reference sequence). Here the CDR3 reads CASSIGGTKSEQYF. The CDR3 coding sequence is TGTGCCAGTAGTATAGGAGGGACTAAATCCGAGCAGTACTTC.

The rearrangement joins TRBV20-1 to TRBJ1-1; unclear D gene. The germline V gene encodes CDR1 DFQATT and CDR2 SNEGSKA (reference sequence). The ends were cut back, 0 bases at V and 3 bases at J, with 8 bases in the middle. This CDR3 comprises 13 residues. The CDR3 DNA reads as TGCAGTGCTAGAGAGAGAGGAGACACTGAAGCTTTCTTT. Its translation is CSARERGDTEAFF.

This clonotype was seen repeatedly, ten times or more. The CDR3 DNA sequence: TGTGCCAGCAGCTTAGGCAGGGTTTCGGGAGAGACCCAGTACTTC. It codes for CASSLGRVSGETQYF. The V call is TRBV7-9, the J call TRBJ2-5; TRBD1 might be the D (5 bases). The CDR3 spans 15 residues. V was trimmed by 1 base and J by 4 bases, leaving 13 bases between them. Germline V gene data show CDR1 as SEHNR and CDR2 as FQNEAQ (reference sequence).

V gene TRBV7-8 combines with J gene TRBJ2-1, with a weak D call TRBD1 (6 bases). The CDR3 consists of 13 residues. The V gene's germline CDR1 is SGHVS and CDR2 FQNEAQ. V was pared by 1 base and J by 6 bases, with 7 bases between. The DNA for the CDR3 is TGTGCCAGCAGCTTAGGGGGGCGCAATGAGCAGTTCTTC. Translated, it gives CASSLGGRNEQFF.

Of note for this clonotype: The junction departs from the called germline gene at one end, perhaps through a read error. The chain uses TRBV2 and TRBJ1-3, with 7 bases identical to TRBD1. The germline V gene has CDR1 SNHLY and CDR2 FYNNEI. This CDR3 spans 11 amino acids. CDR3 region: CASRPDRDGDF. DNA for the CDR3: TGTGCCAGCAGACCCGACAGGGACGGAGATTTT.

The J gene is TRBJ2-5, the V gene TRBV29-1; D ambiguous. Germline lookup yields CDR1 SQVTM and CDR2 ANQGSEA. V lost 3 bases to trimming and J lost 4 bases, with 15 bases between them. The CDR3 loop spans 14 amino acids. CDR3 in DNA: TGCAGCGTTGAGGGGTTAGTCTCAACAGAGACCCAGTACTTC. Translation: CSVEGLVSTETQYF.

This rearrangement joins TRBV7-7 to TRBJ2-1; D is tentatively TRBD1 or TRBD2 (6 bases each). Germline CDR1 reads SSHAT; CDR2 reads FNYEAQ (reference sequence). V was cut by 2 bases and J by 4 bases, with 15 bases left in between. This CDR3 is built from 16 residues. CDR3 in amino acids: CASSLSVEGGYNEQFF. The CDR3 DNA follows: TGTGCCAGCAGCTTATCCGTAGAGGGGGGATACAATGAGCAGTTCTTC.

This clonotype was seen once. The chain couples TRBV10-3 to TRBJ2-3, with D hard to call. CDR3 length: 16 amino acids. CDR1 is ENHRY, CDR2 SYGVKD, per germline. Trimming left V 2 bases short and J 0 bases short, with 12 bases between. CDR3 bases: TGTGCCATCAGTGAGGTGGAATTCCGTAGCACAGATACGCAGTATTTT. Translated, it gives CAISEVEFRSTDTQYF.

The sample holds a few counts of this clonotype. It may be a read error: a sequence one base away is much more abundant. In nucleotides, the CDR3 is TGCGCCAGCGGCTTGTTACCGATGGGGACCGGGGAGCTGTTTTTT. This sequence encodes CASGLLPMGTGELFF. The V call is TRBV5-1, the J call TRBJ2-2; D is uncertain. The CDR3 has 15 amino acids. Germline V gives CDR1 SGHRS, CDR2 YFSETQ. Full variable domain (rest looked up from reference TRBV5-1 and TRBJ2-2): KAGVTQTPRYLIKTRGQQVTLSCSPISGHRSVSWYQQTPGQGLQFLFEYFSETQRNKGNFPGRFSGRQFSNSRSEMNVSTLELGDSALYLCASGLLPMGTGELFFGEGSRLTVL.

Many counts were recorded for this clonotype. The V gene is TRBV19, the J gene TRBJ1-5; 11 bases line up with TRBD1. The length of the CDR3 is 16 residues. V was pared by 5 bases and J by 6 bases, with 9 bases of the junction left unmatched. CDR1 and CDR2 (germline): LNHDA, SQIVND (reference sequence). The DNA of the CDR3 is TGTGCCAGTAGTTGGACAGGGGGCCTAGTCGGTCAGCCCCAGCATTTT. Translating gives CASSWTGGLVGQPQHF.

This chain uses TRBV10-3 with TRBJ2-3; D gene unclear. V was trimmed by 10 bases and J by 4 bases, leaving 9 bases between them. The CDR3 covers 11 residues. CDR1 and CDR2 from the germline V gene are ENHRY and SYGVKD. The CDR3 sequence: CASASADTQYF. The CDR3 region has the DNA TGTGCCAGCGCCAGTGCAGATACGCAGTATTTT.

The chain recombines TRBV15 with TRBJ2-5; weak D call: TRBD1 (5 bases). CDR1 LNHNV and CDR2 YYDKDF come from the germline V gene (reference sequence). Trimming pared 3 bases from V and 5 bases from J, leaving 13 bases between. This CDR3 has 14 amino acids. This CDR3 is CATSRDTSRETQYF. In DNA, the CDR3 is TGTGCCACCAGCAGGGACACCTCCCGGGAGACCCAGTACTTC.

The chain has TRBV5-4 and TRBJ2-7; TRBD1 or TRBD2 may be the D gene (5 bases each). The germline V gene encodes CDR1 SGHNT and CDR2 YYREEE (reference sequence). V lost 5 bases and J lost 4, with 13 bases in between. This CDR3 region has 13 residues. The CDR3 region is CASSGDPAYEQYF. Here the CDR3 DNA reads TGTGCCAGCAGTGGGGACCCCGCTTACGAGCAGTACTTC.

This clonotype was observed many times. This chain connects TRBV19 to TRBJ1-1; D not certain. The CDR3 sequence is 13 residues long. V lost 5 bases and J lost 1, with 8 bases in between. The germline CDR1 and CDR2 sequences are LNHDA and SQIVND (reference sequence). The CDR3 sequence is CASSATANTEAFF. The CDR3 coding sequence is TGTGCCAGTAGTGCCACAGCGAACACTGAAGCTTTCTTT. Combining the CDR3 with reference TRBV19 and TRBJ1-1 gives the whole variable domain DGGITQSPKYLFRKEGQNVTLSCEQNLNHDAMYWYRQDPGQGLRLIYYSQIVNDFQKGDIAEGYSVSREKKESFPLTVTSAQKNPTAFYLCASSATANTEAFFGQGTRLTVV.

This clonotype was observed many times. This chain links TRBV18 with TRBJ2-7; D call uncertain. CDR1 is KGHSH, CDR2 LQKENI, per germline. CDR3 length: 14 residues. Trimming took 3 bases from V and 0 from J, leaving 9 bases between them. The CDR3 DNA reads TGTGCCAGCTCACCGATACCGACCTCCTACGAGCAGTACTTC. Protein: CASSPIPTSYEQYF.

Worth noting for this clonotype: It is likely a read error, because the conserved phenylalanine at the end of the CDR3 is missing. The V call is TRBV2, the J call TRBJ1-2, with 7 bases that match TRBD1. V shed 10 bases and J 2 bases; nucleotides not matched to a gene: 4. Germline CDR1 and CDR2: SNHLY and FYNNEI. This CDR3 contains 12 residues. The CDR3 sequence is CANRDSNYGYTL. In DNA form, the CDR3 reads TGTGCCAACCGGGACAGCAACTATGGCTACACCCTC.

This chain links TRBV7-2 with TRBJ1-1, with D perhaps TRBD1 (5 bases). CDR1 is SGHTA, CDR2 FQGNSA, per germline. The CDR3 contains 14 residues. The V end lost 3 bases, the J end lost 8 bases, and 16 bases lay between the germline ends. CDR3 DNA sequence: TGTGCCAGCAGCTTCGTCAATCTTGGGACGGAAGCTTTCTTT. Translation: CASSFVNLGTEAFF.

This clonotype has just a few counts. The V and J genes are TRBV24-1 and TRBJ2-2, with D perhaps matching TRBD1 or TRBD2 (6 bases each). Germline V gives CDR1 KGHDR, CDR2 SFDVKD. V lost 9 bases and J 4 bases, leaving 11 bases between the germline ends. This CDR3 has 13 residues. CDR3 sequence (DNA): TGTGCCACCGGAGGGGGGCTCACCGGGGAGCTGTTTTTT. Protein product: CATGGGLTGELFF.

This clonotype has ten or more counts. This chain uses TRBV15 with TRBJ2-2; 8 bases align to TRBD2. Trimming cost V 0 bases and J 7 bases; bases outside gene matches: 4. Germline values: CDR1 LNHNV, CDR2 YYDKDF (reference sequence). There are 15 residues in the CDR3. The chain's CDR3 is CATSRDRGGIGELFF. CDR3 nucleotide sequence: TGTGCCACCAGCAGAGACCGGGGGGGCATCGGGGAGCTGTTTTTT. The full variable domain, rest sourced from reference TRBV15 and TRBJ2-2, is DAMVIQNPRYQVTQFGKPVTLSCSQTLNHNVMYWYQQKSSQAPKLLFHYYDKDFNNEADTPDNFQSRRPNTSFCFLDIRSPGLGDTAMYLCATSRDRGGIGELFFGEGSRLTVL.